The table lists the clone carrying this TCR beta chain with a few counts. Its antigen remains unknown. Trimming cost V 5 bases and J 4 bases; bases outside gene matches: 5. The CDR3 extends over 15 amino acids. In germline, CDR1 is LGHNA, CDR2 YNFKEQ. This entry is derived from a study of beta chain features in type 1 diabetes. Study details: Examination covered around 98,000,000 sorted cells spanning all samples. Findings and limits, study-wide: Type 1 diabetes patients showed a moderate but significant shortening of TCRB CDR3s in all four CD4+ subsets. Individuals with type 1 diabetes displayed fewer insertions and more deletions at VDJ junctions.

Expressed TCRB transcripts were sequenced, since all the RNA that had been isolated was reverse transcribed. Data came from immunoSEQ multiplex PCR; TCRdb stores just in-frame clones and leaves some out. Of fewer than 300,000 clones in the sample, roughly a tenth were seen once. This chain joins TRBV4-2 and TRBJ2-5, with 12 bases identical to TRBD2. The specimen was naive CD4+ T cells from blood. This sequence originates from a man under 40 with type 1 diabetes. CDR3 sequence: CASSASGGGRETQYF. The CDR3 nucleotides are TGTGCCAGCAGCGCTAGCGGGGGGGGCCGAGAGACCCAGTACTTC.